These T cell receptor beta chains were read from a single sample in a study of tissue T cells after allogeneic stem cell transplantation. Clones were read by immunoSEQ multiplex PCR, and TCRdb kept only the in-frame ones, dropping some. The data hold fewer than 30,000 clones, with about 85% observed a single time. Sequenced material: blood, taken before transplantation. The receptors were sampled from a woman aged 18-49 years who later had graft-versus-host disease after an allogeneic stem cell transplant. The CDR3 runs from the conserved cysteine through the conserved F or W. A D gene is named only where the DNA matches it firmly. Clone size, where shown, is once, few, many, or a class for clones that have expanded.

J	V	size	D	DNA	CDR3
TRBJ2-2	TRBV7-2	NA	NA	TGTGCCAGCAGCCAAAATGCGCTCGGGGAGCTGTTTTTT	CASSQNALGELFF
TRBJ1-1	TRBV5-1	NA	NA	TGCGCCAGCAGCTTTCTCACGAACACTGAAGCTTTCTTT	CASSFLTNTEAFF
TRBJ1-1	TRBV27	NA	TRBD1	TGTGCCAGCAGACCCGGGACAGGAATTACTCGGGCTTTCTTT	CASRPGTGITRAFF
TRBJ1-4	TRBV5-1	once	TRBD1	TGCGCCAGCAGCTATCTGACAGGGGGCGGCGAAAAACTGTTTTTT	CASSYLTGGGEKLFF
TRBJ1-1	TRBV6-5	NA	NA	TGTGCCAGCAGCAGACCGCCGAACACTGAAGCTTTCTTT	CASSRPPNTEAFF
TRBJ1-3	TRBV7-2	NA	NA	TGTGCCAGCAGCCCCCGGACCATCCCCCAGCGAAACACCATATATTTT	CASSPRTIPQRNTIYF
TRBJ1-2	TRBV5-6	NA	NA	TGTGCCAGCAGCGCCGGGACGGAATATGGCTACACCTTC	CASSAGTEYGYTF
TRBJ2-7	TRBV27	once	NA	TGTGCCAGCAGTTTATCGCGACAGGTTAGCTCCTACGAGCAGTACTTC	CASSLSRQVSSYEQYF
TRBJ1-4	TRBV12-3/TRBV12-4	NA	NA	TGTGCCAGCAGTCTGGGGACCGGAAAACTGTTTTTT	CASSLGTGKLFF
TRBJ1-1	TRBV7-3	NA	NA	TGTGCCAGCAGCTTAGATCGTCGGGCTGAAGCTTTCTTT	CASSLDRRAEAFF
TRBJ2-7	TRBV21-1	NA	NA	TGTGCCAGCAGCGGGGGGCGGGGGTCACCCTACGAGCAGTACTTC	CASSGGRGSPYEQYF
TRBJ2-2	TRBV3-1/TRBV3-2	NA	NA	TGTGCCAGCAGCCAAGATGGGCCCGGGAACACCGGGGAGCTGTTTTTT	CASSQDGPGNTGELFF
TRBJ2-2	TRBV5-1	NA	TRBD2	TGCGCCAGCAGCTTGGGGACTAGCGGGAGCGGGGAGCTGTTTTTT	CASSLGTSGSGELFF
TRBJ2-7	TRBV4-1	NA	NA	TGCGCCAGCAGCCATGGCCGTGGGTACTACGAGCAGTACTTC	CASSHGRGYYEQYF
TRBJ1-2	TRBV7-3	NA	NA	TGTGCCAGCAGCTTAATTGGGTATGGCTACACCTTC	CASSLIGYGYTF
TRBJ2-7	TRBV2	NA	NA	TGTGCCAGCAGTAACGCGGATCGCGAGCAGTACTTC	CASSNADREQYF
TRBJ1-1	TRBV5-1	NA	NA	TGCGCCAGCAGCTTGGGCCGGACGTCCGGCACTGAAGCTTTCTTT	CASSLGRTSGTEAFF
TRBJ1-6	TRBV5-4	NA	TRBD1	TGTGCCAGCAGCTTAGACAGGGATAATTCACCCCTCCACTTT	CASSLDRDNSPLHF
TRBJ1-1	TRBV15	once	TRBD1	TGTGCCACCAGCAGAAACAGGGGGCCATACACTGAAGCTTTCTTT	CATSRNRGPYTEAFF
TRBJ1-2	TRBV28	NA	NA	TGTGCCAGCAGTCCCCGGACACCCGAAGTCTACACCTTC	CASSPRTPEVYTF
TRBJ1-2	TRBV5-4	NA	NA	TGTGCCAGCACCCCCAGGGGAGACGGTAACTATGGCTACACCTTC	CASTPRGDGNYGYTF
TRBJ1-6	TRBV5-8	NA	NA	TGTGCCAGCAGCCCTACACAGGGTGAGGAATCACCCCTCCACTTT	CASSPTQGEESPLHF
TRBJ2-7	TRBV5-1	NA	TRBD1	TGCGCCAGCAGAGGGACAGGGGCCTACGAGCAGTACTTC	CASRGTGAYEQYF
TRBJ1-2	TRBV5-4	NA	NA	TGTGCCAGCACCTACAGCGACCGCTATGGCTACACCTTC	CASTYSDRYGYTF
TRBJ2-6	TRBV5-1	NA	NA	TGCGCCAGCGAGGGGGGAGTAGCTGGGGCCAACGTCCTGACTTTC	CASEGGVAGANVLTF
TRBJ1-1	TRBV3-1/TRBV3-2	NA	NA	TGTGCCAGCAGCTTCGACAGGAACACTGAAGCTTTCTTT	CASSFDRNTEAFF
TRBJ2-5	TRBV27	NA	NA	TGTGCCAGCAGTTCCTTAACTAGTTTGTCCGAGACCCAGTACTTC	CASSSLTSLSETQYF
TRBJ2-7	TRBV4-1	NA	NA	TGCGCCAGCAGCCAACCGACAGGGAGGGTCGGCGAGCAGTACTTC	CASSQPTGRVGEQYF
TRBJ2-5	TRBV7-2	few	NA	TGTGCCAGCAGCTTGATTCTTGGGCAGGGACCCGAGACCCAGTACTTC	CASSLILGQGPETQYF
TRBJ2-1	TRBV7-9	NA	TRBD1	TGTGCCAGCAGCTTCGGACAGGGTACTCTCAATGAGCAGTTCTTC	CASSFGQGTLNEQFF
TRBJ2-1	TRBV24-1	NA	NA	TGTGCCACCAGTGCCCTGGATAACAATGAGCAGTTCTTC	CATSALDNNEQFF
TRBJ1-2	TRBV3-1/TRBV3-2	few	NA	TGTGCCAGCAGCCAACGGGCTAACTATGGCTACACCTTC	CASSQRANYGYTF
TRBJ2-3	TRBV18	NA	TRBD2	TGTGCCAGCTCACCGAGGGAGGGCAGGGCAGATACGCAGTATTTT	CASSPREGRADTQYF
TRBJ1-2	TRBV19	NA	NA	TGTGCCAGTAGTATAAGAGATAACTATGGCTACACCTTC	CASSIRDNYGYTF
TRBJ2-2	TRBV5-1	NA	NA	TGCGCCAGCAGCTCCCAAGAAATTACCGGGGAGCTGTTTTTT	CASSSQEITGELFF
TRBJ1-1	TRBV6-6	NA	NA	TGTGCCAGCACCCAGGGCGGGGGGAAAGGTGAAGCTTTCTTT	CASTQGGGKGEAFF
TRBJ2-2	TRBV5-1	NA	TRBD2	TGCGCCAGCAGCGGGGGACTAGCGGGAGGATGGACCGGGGAGCTGTTTTTT	CASSGGLAGGWTGELFF
TRBJ2-3	TRBV10-3	NA	TRBD2	TGTGCCTTGGCGGCGGGAGGACAACCAGATACGCAGTATTTT	CALAAGGQPDTQYF
TRBJ2-2	TRBV25-1	NA	NA	TGTGCCAGCAGAGAATCAGATTTGAACACCGGGGAGCTGTTTTTT	CASRESDLNTGELFF
TRBJ2-1	TRBV19	NA	NA	TGTGCCAGTACCGATGCCGGGACAACCTCCTACAATGAGCAGTTCTTC	CASTDAGTTSYNEQFF
TRBJ2-1	TRBV7-2	NA	NA	TGTGCCAGCAGCCAAACATGGGTGTACAATGAGCAGTTCTTC	CASSQTWVYNEQFF
TRBJ2-7	TRBV6-6	once	NA	TGTGCCAGCCAAGGACAGTTGCACGAGCAGTACTTC	CASQGQLHEQYF